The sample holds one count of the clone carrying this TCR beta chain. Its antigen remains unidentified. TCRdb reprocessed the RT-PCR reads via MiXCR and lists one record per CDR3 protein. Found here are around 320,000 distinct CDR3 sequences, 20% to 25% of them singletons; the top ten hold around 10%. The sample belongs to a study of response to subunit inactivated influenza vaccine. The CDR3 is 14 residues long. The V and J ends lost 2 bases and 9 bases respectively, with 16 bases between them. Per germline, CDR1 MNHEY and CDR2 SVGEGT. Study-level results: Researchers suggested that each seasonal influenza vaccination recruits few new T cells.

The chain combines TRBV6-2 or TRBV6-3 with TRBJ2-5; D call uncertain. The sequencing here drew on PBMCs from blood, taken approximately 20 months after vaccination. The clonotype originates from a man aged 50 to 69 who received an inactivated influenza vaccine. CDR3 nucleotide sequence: TGTGCCAGCAGTTACCGACTGGACGGAAGGGCCCAGTACTTC. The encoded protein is CASSYRLDGRAQYF.